Sequencing of this TCR beta chain was carried out in a study of blood T cell repertoires in COVID-19 (dated by TCRdb to about 2020). Study-level background: The collaborator samples originated in the United States, Italy and Spain and spanned the acute and convalescent phases of COVID-19. The material from the prospective study consisted of cDNA or gDNA derived from T cells, B-cell-depleted T cells, or PBMCs. The dataset comprised deeply sampled blood TCRbeta repertoires from subjects exposed to, actively infected with, or recovered from COVID-19. The repertoires were made available in a free public database intended to serve as a resource for research on the immune response to SARS-CoV-2. Samples came from the ongoing ImmuneRACE study (first 160 participants) plus 1,254 subjects from 6 global collaborators. A de-identified subject ID, COVID-19 status, age in years and sex were almost always included in the sample metadata. Where available, HLA class I and class II types were obtained from metadata supplied by the sample provider rather than from assay-based typing.

Collaborating institutions collected whole blood in K2EDTA tubes following their own protocols. For TCRbeta analysis, collaborators shipped samples as frozen whole blood, isolated PBMCs, or DNA extracted from either of those sample types. Broad study findings and their caveats: How much clinical and demographic metadata was included differed by source and by participant, and the metadata was provided uncurated.

V has 6 bases trimmed and J has 5 bases trimmed; junction bases matching no gene number 10. The CDR3 runs 14 amino acids, cysteine and phenylalanine included. Of all the DNA, just the CDR3 is kept, 42 bases in frame from base 1. As encoded in the germline V gene, CDR1 is ENHRY while CDR2 is SYGVKD. TCRbeta CDR3 regions were amplified from genomic DNA by means of the immunoSEQ Assay, a bias-controlled multiplex PCR. The study's own analysis went as follows. Within the assay, amplification of reference gene primers was used to estimate how many nucleated cells each sample contained. Sequence reads were collapsed and filtered to measure the absolute abundance of every unique TCRbeta CDR3 rearrangement. For each sample, productive Simpson clonality was calculated by taking the square root of Simpson's diversity index across productive rearrangements. Entries here come from immuneACCESS through TCRdb and include only in-frame sequences with V and J called. Some clones fail to appear in such tables; in the studies checked, an unresolved V gene covers under half of the shortfall, and the cause of the remainder is unknown. That table supplies the V and J calls and clone size; D and trimming were determined from the DNA. A total of more than 300,000 clones appear in this sample, about 82% of them only once. The ten most abundant clones make up around 1.5% of the sample.

About this clone itself: Its recognized antigen is unknown. No much larger clone exists at a distance of one base, and base qualities are not known.

The rearranged chain carries TRBV10-3 and TRBJ2-7, and 7 bases in between align with TRBD2. Sequencing was performed on peripheral blood. The receptor was isolated from a woman aged 45-60 years with acute or convalescent COVID-19. The CDR3: CAIRGLGGVDEQYF. Here is the DNA: TGTGCCATCAGGGGCCTGGGGGGGGTTGACGAGCAGTACTTC.